This entry lists 2 T cell receptor beta chains sequenced from one sample in a study of beta chain features in type 1 diabetes. As every portion of the isolated RNA was reverse transcribed, the sequencing read expressed TCRB transcripts. Assay: immunoSEQ multiplex PCR; the TCRdb copy retains only in-frame clones and omits some. The table includes about 350,000 clones, around a fifth detected once. The sample taken for sequencing was naive CD4+ T cells from blood. The receptors derive from a woman between 18 and 30 years old in good health.

The chain employs TRBV29-1 and TRBJ1-1; 9 bases line up with TRBD1. The CDR3 is made up of 13 amino acids. CDR1 SQVTM and CDR2 ANQGSEA come from the germline V gene. V dropped 7 bases and J dropped 6; count of bases not matched to a gene: 9. The CDR3 coding sequence is TGCAGCGGTGACCGGGACAGGGAATCTGAAGCTTTCTTT. Residues: CSGDRDRESEAFF.

The gene calls are TRBV19 and TRBJ2-5; 11 bases align to TRBD1. Germline V gives CDR1 LNHDA, CDR2 SQIVND (reference sequence). The V gene end was trimmed by 10 bases and the J gene end by 4 bases; junction bases not matched to a gene: 11. This CDR3 has 15 residues. CDR3 in amino acids: CATTRDRGMRETQYF. Here the CDR3 DNA reads TGTGCCACCACCCGGGACAGGGGGATGAGAGAGACCCAGTACTTC.